Below are 16 T cell receptor beta chains sequenced from a single sample in a study of blood T cell repertoires in COVID-19. Clones were read by immunoSEQ multiplex PCR, and TCRdb kept only the in-frame ones, dropping some. The repertoire holds about 140,000 clones, with around three quarters as singletons. Specimen: peripheral blood. The receptors come from a man aged 60-69 years with acute or convalescent COVID-19.

The chain links TRBV5-1 to TRBJ2-7; D call uncertain. The V gene's germline CDR1 is SGHRS and CDR2 YFSETQ. V lost 0 bases, J lost 5 bases, and 9 bases lay in between. CDR3 size: 13 residues. CDR3 sequence (DNA): TGCGCCAGCAGCTTGGCTCCGCGTGACGAGCAGTACTTC. It codes for CASSLAPRDEQYF.

The rearrangement uses TRBV28 and TRBJ2-7; a weak D match, TRBD1 (5 bases). Germline V gives CDR1 MDHEN, CDR2 SYDVKM. Trimming took 4 bases from V and 3 from J, leaving 10 bases between them. This CDR3 region has 13 residues. The CDR3 DNA reads as TGTGCCAGCAGTTCCGGACACCACTACGAGCAGTACTTC. Residues: CASSSGHHYEQYF. The complete variable domain, with remaining parts taken from reference TRBV28 and TRBJ2-7, reads DVKVTQSSRYLVKRTGEKVFLECVQDMDHENMFWYRQDPGLGLRLIYFSYDVKMKEKGDIPEGYSVSREKKERFSLILESASTNQTSMYLCASSSGHHYEQYFGPGTRLTVT.

The chain couples TRBV19 to TRBJ1-5; D ambiguous. The CDR3 is 15 residues long. CDR1 is LNHDA and CDR2 is SQIVND in the germline V gene (reference sequence). V lost 4 bases and J 4 bases, leaving 14 bases between the germline ends. The chain's CDR3 is CASSTEQIGNQPQHF. The CDR3 coding sequence is TGTGCCAGTAGTACGGAACAGATTGGGAATCAGCCCCAGCATTTT.

The chain is built from TRBV11-2 and TRBJ2-5; TRBD1 might be the D (5 bases). From germline, CDR1 is SGHAT and CDR2 FQNNGV. The CDR3 is 15 amino acids. V shed 5 bases and J shed 4 bases, with 17 bases lying between them. The CDR3 sequence: CASSLSWGGRETQYF. The CDR3 nucleotides are TGTGCCAGCAGCCTATCCTGGGGCGGTCGAGAGACCCAGTACTTC.

The J gene is TRBJ2-5, the V gene TRBV7-9; D is unresolved. Germline values: CDR1 SEHNR, CDR2 FQNEAQ (reference sequence). Trimming removed 2 bases from V and 5 bases from J, with 15 bases in between. This CDR3 contains 15 residues. CDR3 nucleotide sequence: TGTGCCAGCAGCTTAAACCAGGCAATCCCGGAGACCCAGTACTTC. Its translation is CASSLNQAIPETQYF.

The chain carries TRBV27 and TRBJ2-3, with D tentatively TRBD2 (5 bases). V dropped 5 bases and J dropped 0 bases, with 15 bases sitting between them. Germline-derived CDR1 and CDR2 are MNHEY and SMNVEV (reference sequence). The CDR3 length is 16 residues. CDR3 coding DNA: TGTGCCAGCAGTCCGCTGTCGGGATATAGCACAGATACGCAGTATTTT. It codes for CASSPLSGYSTDTQYF.

The chain has TRBV7-8 and TRBJ1-2; 9 positions match TRBD1. J was trimmed by 4 bases and V by 3 bases; bases with no gene match: 6. The CDR3 covers 15 residues. Germline-derived CDR1 and CDR2 are SGHVS and FQNEAQ. The chain's CDR3 is CASSFGGTGIYGYTF. CDR3 DNA sequence: TGTGCCAGCAGCTTTGGCGGGACAGGGATCTATGGCTACACCTTC.

This clone has just one count. V is TRBV5-1 and J is TRBJ1-6, with 9 bases aligning to TRBD1. This CDR3 has 14 residues. J lost 9 bases, V lost 4 bases, and 5 bases had no gene match. Germline V gene data show CDR1 as SGHRS and CDR2 as YFSETQ. The CDR3 reads CASSPGQGSSPLHF. The CDR3 region has the DNA TGCGCCAGCAGCCCGGGACAGGGTAGTTCACCCCTCCACTTT.

V usage is TRBV15 and J usage is TRBJ1-5; the D is unclear. The germline gives CDR1 LNHNV, CDR2 YYDKDF (reference sequence). The CDR3 length is 15 residues. Trimming left V 1 base short and J 2 bases short, with 9 bases between. This chain's CDR3 is CATSRAGSGNQPQHF. The CDR3 DNA sequence: TGTGCCACCAGCAGAGCGGGGTCTGGCAATCAGCCCCAGCATTTT.

This clone was seen a few times. CDR3 coding DNA: TGTGCCAGCAGTGATGGACAGATAAACTACGAGCAGTACTTC. Protein product: CASSDGQINYEQYF. This rearrangement joins TRBV28 to TRBJ2-7; possible D gene TRBD1, 6 bases. Looked up from germline, CDR1 is MDHEN and CDR2 is SYDVKM. There are 14 residues in the CDR3. V was cut by 5 bases and J by 3 bases, with 14 bases left in between. Complete variable domain (other parts from reference TRBV28 and TRBJ2-7): DVKVTQSSRYLVKRTGEKVFLECVQDMDHENMFWYRQDPGLGLRLIYFSYDVKMKEKGDIPEGYSVSREKKERFSLILESASTNQTSMYLCASSDGQINYEQYFGPGTRLTVT.

The rearrangement uses TRBV29-1 and TRBJ2-1; 7 bases map to TRBD1. This CDR3 is 14 amino acids long. From germline, CDR1 is SQVTM and CDR2 ANQGSEA. V gave up 6 bases and J gave up 2 bases; unmatched junction bases: 7. The CDR3 DNA reads TGCAGCGTAGACCGGGACAGAGCCTACAATGAGCAGTTCTTC. This translates into CSVDRDRAYNEQFF.

The chain joins TRBV5-1 to TRBJ2-1; a possible D gene is TRBD2 (5 bases). The germline V gene encodes CDR1 SGHRS and CDR2 YFSETQ. This CDR3 is 15 amino acids long. V was clipped by 4 bases and J by 1 base, with 12 bases between them. As DNA, the CDR3 is TGCGCCAGCAGCCCGCAGAGCGGATCCTACAATGAGCAGTTCTTC. It translates to CASSPQSGSYNEQFF.

The chain couples TRBV6-5 to TRBJ1-5; 9 bases align to TRBD1. The CDR3 contains 15 residues. Looked up from germline, CDR1 is MNHEY and CDR2 is SVGAGI. Trimming cost V 8 bases and J 7 bases; bases outside gene matches: 12. In DNA, the CDR3 is TGTGCCAGCGCGGCCGGGACAGGGATTGGGCAGCCCCAGCATTTT. This translates into CASAAGTGIGQPQHF.

V usage is TRBV6-6 and J usage is TRBJ2-1; 12 positions agree with TRBD2. The germline gives CDR1 MNHNY, CDR2 SVGAGI (reference sequence). CDR3 length: 15 residues. V gave up 7 bases and J gave up 8 bases; unmatched junction bases: 9. The CDR3 DNA follows: TGTGCCAGCACCTCCGGACTAGCGGGATGGGATGAGCAGTTCTTC. Protein: CASTSGLAGWDEQFF.

The chain couples TRBV7-3 to TRBJ2-1; D possibly corresponds to TRBD2 (6 bases). Germline V CDR1 and CDR2: SGHTA, FQGTGA. The V end was cut by 3 bases, the J end by 5 bases, with 11 bases between. This CDR3 contains 14 residues. DNA of the CDR3: TGTGCCAGCAGCTTTGGACTACAGAACAATGAGCAGTTCTTC. Its protein product is CASSFGLQNNEQFF. Variable domain in full (rest from reference TRBV7-3 and TRBJ2-1): GAGVSQTPSNKVTEKGKYVELRCDPISGHTALYWYRQSLGQGPEFLIYFQGTGAADDSGLPNDRFFAVRPEGSVSTLKIQRTERGDSAVYLCASSFGLQNNEQFFGPGTRLTVL.

This chain connects TRBV6-5 to TRBJ2-1, with TRBD2 as a possible D gene (6 bases). There are 14 residues in the CDR3. Trimming pared 7 bases from V and 8 bases from J, leaving 18 bases between. Germline CDR1 MNHEY, CDR2 SVGAGI. The CDR3 DNA reads TGTGCCAGCAAAAGTGGGAGGTCGTGGGATGAGCAGTTCTTC. Amino acid sequence: CASKSGRSWDEQFF.